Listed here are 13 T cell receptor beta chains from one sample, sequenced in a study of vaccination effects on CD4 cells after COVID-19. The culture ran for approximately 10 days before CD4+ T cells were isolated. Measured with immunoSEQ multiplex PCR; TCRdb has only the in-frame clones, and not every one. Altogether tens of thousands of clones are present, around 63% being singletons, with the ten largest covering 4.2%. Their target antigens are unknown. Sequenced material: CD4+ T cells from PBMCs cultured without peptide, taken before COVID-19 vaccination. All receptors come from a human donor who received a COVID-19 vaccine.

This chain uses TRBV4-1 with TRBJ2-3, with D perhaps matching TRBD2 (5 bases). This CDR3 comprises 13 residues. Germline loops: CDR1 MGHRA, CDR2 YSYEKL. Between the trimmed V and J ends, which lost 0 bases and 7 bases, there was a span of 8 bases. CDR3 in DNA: TGCGCCAGCAGCCAAGACTGGGAGAATACGCAGTATTTT. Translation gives CASSQDWENTQYF.

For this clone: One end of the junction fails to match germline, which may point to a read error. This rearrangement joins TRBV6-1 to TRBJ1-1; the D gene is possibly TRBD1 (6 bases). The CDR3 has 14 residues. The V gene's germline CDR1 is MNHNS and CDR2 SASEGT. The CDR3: CASTEQGSGTEAFF. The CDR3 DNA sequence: TGTGCCAGCACTGAACAGGGTTCTGGCACTGAAGCTTTCTTT.

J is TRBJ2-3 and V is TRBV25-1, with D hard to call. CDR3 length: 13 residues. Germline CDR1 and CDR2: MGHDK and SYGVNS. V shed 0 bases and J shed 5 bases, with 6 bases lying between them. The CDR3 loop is CASSEYSGDTQYF. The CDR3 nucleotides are TGTGCCAGCAGTGAATACTCCGGAGATACGCAGTATTTT.

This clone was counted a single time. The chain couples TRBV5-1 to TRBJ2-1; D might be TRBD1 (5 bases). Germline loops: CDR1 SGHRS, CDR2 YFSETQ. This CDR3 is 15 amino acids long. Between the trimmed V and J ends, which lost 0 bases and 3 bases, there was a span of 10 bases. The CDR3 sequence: CASSLVTGIYNEQFF. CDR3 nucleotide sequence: TGCGCCAGCAGCTTGGTTACAGGAATCTACAATGAGCAGTTCTTC.

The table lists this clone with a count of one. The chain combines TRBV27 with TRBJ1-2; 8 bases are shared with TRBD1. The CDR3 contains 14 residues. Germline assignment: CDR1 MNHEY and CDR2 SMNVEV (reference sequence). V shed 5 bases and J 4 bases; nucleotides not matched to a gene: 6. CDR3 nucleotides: TGTGCCAGCAGTCCATGGACAGGGATCTATGGCTACACCTTC. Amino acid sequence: CASSPWTGIYGYTF.

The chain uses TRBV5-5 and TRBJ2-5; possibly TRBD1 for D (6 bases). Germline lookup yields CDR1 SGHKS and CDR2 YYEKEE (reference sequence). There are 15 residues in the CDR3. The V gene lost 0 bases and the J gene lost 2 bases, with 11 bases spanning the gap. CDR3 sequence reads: CASSLERQAQETQYF. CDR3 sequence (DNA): TGTGCCAGCAGCTTGGAAAGACAGGCGCAAGAGACCCAGTACTTC.

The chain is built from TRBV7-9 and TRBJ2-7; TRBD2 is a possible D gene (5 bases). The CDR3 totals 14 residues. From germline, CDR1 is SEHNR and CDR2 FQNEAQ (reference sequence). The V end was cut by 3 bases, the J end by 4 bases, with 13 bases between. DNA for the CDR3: TGTGCCAGCAGCTTTTTTACTAGAGATTACGAGCAGTACTTC. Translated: CASSFFTRDYEQYF. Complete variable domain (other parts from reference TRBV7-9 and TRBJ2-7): DTGVSQNPRHKITKRGQNVTFRCDPISEHNRLYWYRQTLGQGPEFLTYFQNEAQLEKSRLLSDRFSAERPKGSFSTLEIQRTEQGDSAMYLCASSFFTRDYEQYFGPGTRLTVT.

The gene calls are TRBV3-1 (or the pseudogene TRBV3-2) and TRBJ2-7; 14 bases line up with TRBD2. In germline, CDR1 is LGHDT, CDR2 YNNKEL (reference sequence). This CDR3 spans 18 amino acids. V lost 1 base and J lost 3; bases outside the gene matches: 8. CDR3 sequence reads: CASSQVAPGLAGDYEQYF. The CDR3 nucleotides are TGTGCCAGCAGCCAAGTCGCCCCGGGACTAGCGGGGGACTACGAGCAGTACTTC.

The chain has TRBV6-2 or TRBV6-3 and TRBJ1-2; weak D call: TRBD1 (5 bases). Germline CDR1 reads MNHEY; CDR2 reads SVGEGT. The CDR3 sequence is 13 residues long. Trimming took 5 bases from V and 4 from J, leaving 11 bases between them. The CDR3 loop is CASSQGRVYGYTF. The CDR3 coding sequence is TGTGCCAGCAGTCAGGGCAGGGTCTATGGCTACACCTTC.

The CDR3 reads CSVSSRGIHEQFF. CDR3 bases: TGCAGCGTATCAAGTCGGGGGATCCATGAGCAGTTCTTC. J is TRBJ2-1 and V is TRBV29-1; perhaps TRBD2 as D (6 bases). Between the trimmed V and J ends, which lost 6 bases and 8 bases, there was a span of 17 bases. Germline-derived CDR1 and CDR2 are SQVTM and ANQGSEA. The CDR3 length is 13 residues.

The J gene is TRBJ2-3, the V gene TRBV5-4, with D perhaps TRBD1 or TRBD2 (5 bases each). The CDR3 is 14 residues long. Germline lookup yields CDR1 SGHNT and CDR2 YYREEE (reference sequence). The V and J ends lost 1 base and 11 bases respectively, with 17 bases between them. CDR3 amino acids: CASSLRGGSDRQYF. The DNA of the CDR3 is TGTGCCAGCAGCTTGAGAGGCGGTAGCGACAGGCAGTATTTT.

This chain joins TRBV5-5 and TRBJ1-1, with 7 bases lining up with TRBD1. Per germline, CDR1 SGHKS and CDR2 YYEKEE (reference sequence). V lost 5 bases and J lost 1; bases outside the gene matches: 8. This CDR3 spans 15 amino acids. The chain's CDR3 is CASRSYRQGNTEAFF. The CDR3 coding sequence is TGTGCCAGCAGGTCTTATAGACAGGGGAACACTGAAGCTTTCTTT.

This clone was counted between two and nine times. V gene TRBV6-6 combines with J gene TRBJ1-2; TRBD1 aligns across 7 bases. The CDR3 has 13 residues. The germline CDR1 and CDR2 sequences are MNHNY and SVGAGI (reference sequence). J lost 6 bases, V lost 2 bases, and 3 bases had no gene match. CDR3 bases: TGTGCCAGCAGTTACGGGACAGAGGATGGCTACACCTTC. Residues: CASSYGTEDGYTF.